This is a list of T cell receptor beta chains from one sample in a study of technical replicates of blood from a handful of donors. Only in-frame clones appear in the TCRdb table, and some are missing; sequencing was by immunoSEQ multiplex PCR. The repertoire includes some 83,000 clones, more than 85% of them detected once, and 0.41% sits in the top ten. The sample consisted of T cells isolated from PBMCs. Receptors originate from a human donor in good health. Each CDR3 is given with its conserved first and last residue. D genes are given only for firm matches. A row's size may be missing; if present it is once, few, many or a size class.

TGTGCCAGCTCACCAGGGGCCGGTTCACCCCTCCACTTT CASSPGAGSPLHF TRBJ1-6 . . TRBV18
TGCAGCGTTTTAAGGGGGCAAGAGACCCAGTACTTC CSVLRGQETQYF TRBJ2-5 . . TRBV29-1
TGTGCCAGCAGCGGCCGAAGACTAGCGAACACCGGGGAGCTGTTTTTT CASSGRRLANTGELFF TRBJ2-2 once . TRBV5-6
TGTGCCAGTAGTCTCCGGTCGGGGGTGGGTGAGCAGTTCTTC CASSLRSGVGEQFF TRBJ2-1 . . TRBV19
TGCGCCAGCAGCCAACCACAGGTCACCGGGGAGCTGTTTTTT CASSQPQVTGELFF TRBJ2-2 . . TRBV4-1
TGTGCCAGCAGTGTCTCTCTCCGGGAGAACACTGAAGCTTTCTTT CASSVSLRENTEAFF TRBJ1-1 . . TRBV28
TGTGCCAGCAGTCATGCTGGACAGATTAACTATGGCTACACCTTC CASSHAGQINYGYTF TRBJ1-2 . . TRBV5-5
TGTGCCAGCAGTCCCTCCCCAGGGACAGGGGGGTACACCTTC CASSPSPGTGGYTF TRBJ1-2 . TRBD1 TRBV28
TGTGCCAGTAGGGAGTGGGAGGGGGACAATGAGCAGTTCTTC CASREWEGDNEQFF TRBJ2-1 once . TRBV19
TGTGCCAGTAGTATAAGGTCGACAGCCATGAACACTGAAGCTTTCTTT CASSIRSTAMNTEAFF TRBJ1-1 . . TRBV19
TGTGCCAGCAGCCCCCCGACTAGCGGGAGTATCGGAAATGAGCAGTTCTTC CASSPPTSGSIGNEQFF TRBJ2-1 . TRBD2 TRBV7-9
TGTGCCAGCAGCACGGGACTAGACTTGGAGCAGTACTTC CASSTGLDLEQYF TRBJ2-7 . TRBD2 TRBV11-2
TGTGCCAGCAGCTTCAGGGTTAACTCCCGTGAAGCTTTCTTT CASSFRVNSREAFF TRBJ1-1 . . TRBV7-3
TGTGCCAGCAGCGTAGGCGCGGACATGAACACTGAAGCTTTCTTT CASSVGADMNTEAFF TRBJ1-1 . . TRBV9
TGTGCCAGCAGGGTGACAGGGTGGGGAGAGACCCAGTACTTC CASRVTGWGETQYF TRBJ2-5 . TRBD1 TRBV28
TGCGCCAGCAGCTGGACAGGGCCGAACACCGGGGAGCTGTTTTTT CASSWTGPNTGELFF TRBJ2-2 . TRBD1 TRBV5-1
TGTGCCAGCGGCAACTCCTACGAGCAGTACTTC CASGNSYEQYF TRBJ2-7 many . TRBV5-4
TGTGCCAGCACCGTGGGCTCTATTTACACTGAAGCTTTCTTT CASTVGSIYTEAFF TRBJ1-1 . . TRBV2
TGTGCCAGCAGGCCGGGGGGGACCGGGGAGCTGTTTTTT CASRPGGTGELFF TRBJ2-2 . TRBD2 TRBV27
TGTGCCAGCAGTTCGGGACTATTCGTCAATGAGCAGTTCTTC CASSSGLFVNEQFF TRBJ2-1 . TRBD2 TRBV6-5